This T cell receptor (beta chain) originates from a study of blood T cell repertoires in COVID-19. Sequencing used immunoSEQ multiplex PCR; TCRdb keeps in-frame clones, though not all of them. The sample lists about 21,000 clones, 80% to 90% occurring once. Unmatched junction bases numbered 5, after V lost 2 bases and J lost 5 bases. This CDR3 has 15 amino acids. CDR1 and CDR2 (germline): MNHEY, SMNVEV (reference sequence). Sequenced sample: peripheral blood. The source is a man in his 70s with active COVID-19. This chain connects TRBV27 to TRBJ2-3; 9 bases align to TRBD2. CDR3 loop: CASSLRRGGGDTQYF. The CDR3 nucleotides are TGTGCCAGCAGTTTACGGCGGGGGGGCGGAGATACGCAGTATTTT.